This passage covers 30 T cell receptor beta chains from one sample sequenced in a study of T cell changes during pregnancy in multiple sclerosis. Some clones are missing from TCRdb's copy, which holds only in-frame ones; the method was immunoSEQ multiplex PCR. Of fewer than 60,000 clones listed, 90% are singletons. The sample was peripheral blood, taken in the third trimester of pregnancy. These receptors were taken from a female donor in good health, enrolled as a control in a pregnancy study.

This chain joins TRBV7-9 and TRBJ2-5; no firm D call. V lost 0 bases, J lost 3 bases, and 11 bases lay in between. CDR1 is SEHNR and CDR2 is FQNEAQ in the germline V gene (reference sequence). The CDR3 extends over 15 amino acids. CDR3 sequence (DNA): TGTGCCAGCAGCTTAGCCGGAGCCGAAAAAGAGACCCAGTACTTC. This sequence encodes CASSLAGAEKETQYF.

The chain links TRBV2 to TRBJ1-5, with 7 bases that match TRBD1. Germline CDR1 SNHLY, CDR2 FYNNEI. V shed 7 bases, J shed 5 bases, and the junction held 8 bases outside the gene matches. CDR3 length: 14 amino acids. The CDR3: CASKSGTADQPQHF. DNA for the CDR3: TGTGCCAGCAAATCCGGGACAGCTGATCAGCCCCAGCATTTT.

The rearrangement links TRBV19 to TRBJ2-1; 9 bases align to TRBD1. Germline V gene data show CDR1 as LNHDA and CDR2 as SQIVND (reference sequence). This CDR3 is 15 amino acids long. Trimming removed 2 bases from V and 6 bases from J; junction bases left unmatched: 5. CDR3 protein: CASSILRQGGNEQFF. DNA of the CDR3: TGTGCCAGTAGTATACTACGACAGGGGGGCAATGAGCAGTTCTTC.

This sequence joins TRBV9 and TRBJ2-7, with 11 bases matching TRBD2. The junction had 4 bases not matched to a gene; V was cut back by 3 bases and J by 2 bases. Germline assignment: CDR1 SGDLS and CDR2 YYNGEE. The CDR3 has 15 amino acids. CDR3 in DNA: TGTGCCAGCAGCGGGAGGACTAGCGGGCCCTACGAGCAGTACTTC. Residues: CASSGRTSGPYEQYF.

This chain uses TRBV6-5 with TRBJ1-6; D ambiguous. Germline V lookup: CDR1 MNHEY, CDR2 SVGAGI. V was clipped by 2 bases and J by 6 bases, with 8 bases between them. This CDR3 comprises 14 residues. CDR3 amino acids: CASSYAVPNSPLHF. As DNA, the CDR3 is TGTGCCAGCAGTTACGCGGTCCCTAATTCACCCCTCCACTTT.

The chain has TRBV5-4 and TRBJ2-2, with 7 bases that match TRBD2. Germline values: CDR1 SGHNT, CDR2 YYREEE (reference sequence). The CDR3 contains 16 residues. The junction had 3 bases not matched to a gene; V was cut back by 0 bases and J by 1 base. CDR3 in amino acids: CASSLGLAGNTGELFF. The CDR3, as DNA: TGTGCCAGCAGCTTGGGGTTAGCGGGGAACACCGGGGAGCTGTTTTTT. Full variable domain (missing parts from reference TRBV5-4 and TRBJ2-2): ETGVTQSPTHLIKTRGQQVTLRCSSQSGHNTVSWYQQALGQGPQFIFQYYREEENGRGNFPPRFSGLQFPNYSSELNVNALELDDSALYLCASSLGLAGNTGELFFGEGSRLTVL.

The chain uses TRBV5-4 and TRBJ1-1, with 9 bases that match TRBD1. This CDR3 comprises 14 residues. Trimming removed 7 bases from V and 1 base from J; junction bases left unmatched: 5. Germline assignment: CDR1 SGHNT and CDR2 YYREEE (reference sequence). In nucleotides, the CDR3 is TGTGCCAGCTCCAAACAGGGGGCGAACACTGAAGCTTTCTTT. This translates into CASSKQGANTEAFF. The variable domain in full, with the rest retrieved from reference TRBV5-4 and TRBJ1-1, is ETGVTQSPTHLIKTRGQQVTLRCSSQSGHNTVSWYQQALGQGPQFIFQYYREEENGRGNFPPRFSGLQFPNYSSELNVNALELDDSALYLCASSKQGANTEAFFGQGTRLTVV.

This chain links TRBV7-8 with TRBJ2-5, with 9 positions matching TRBD1. Per germline, CDR1 SGHVS and CDR2 FQNEAQ. This CDR3 region has 15 residues. The J segment lost 1 base and the V segment lost 8 bases, leaving 8 bases of the junction unmatched. The CDR3 protein is CASLQTGGPQETQYF. CDR3 bases: TGTGCCAGCCTCCAGACAGGGGGACCCCAAGAGACCCAGTACTTC.

The chain is built from TRBV27 and TRBJ2-5; D might be TRBD2 (7 bases). The CDR3 has 14 residues. Trimming cost V 4 bases and J 7 bases, with 16 bases left between them. CDR1 MNHEY and CDR2 SMNVEV come from the germline V gene (reference sequence). CDR3 coding DNA: TGTGCCAGCAGTTCGGTGGGGGGGCAGGGGACCCAGTACTTC. Residues: CASSSVGGQGTQYF.

V and J are TRBV27 and TRBJ1-5; the match to TRBD1 covers 11 bases. The CDR3 runs 15 residues. Germline V gene data show CDR1 as MNHEY and CDR2 as SMNVEV (reference sequence). Trimming at V came to 6 bases and at J to 5 bases, leaving 6 bases not matched to a gene. CDR3: CASSFGTGGDQPQHF. The DNA of the CDR3 is TGTGCCAGCAGCTTCGGGACAGGGGGTGATCAGCCCCAGCATTTT.

The chain has TRBV7-8 and TRBJ2-2; 9 bases are a match to TRBD2. With 5 bases clipped from V and 5 bases from J, the junction kept 6 bases outside the gene matches. Per the germline V gene, CDR1 is SGHVS and CDR2 is FQNEAQ. The CDR3 is 15 residues long. The CDR3 region has the DNA TGTGCCAGCAGCCGTAGCGGGAGCGAGACCGGGGAGCTGTTTTTT. Translating it yields CASSRSGSETGELFF.

In this sample, this clone turned up a few times. This rearrangement joins TRBV7-9 to TRBJ1-5; 8 bases line up with TRBD1. V shed 3 bases, J shed 9 bases, and the junction held 10 bases outside the gene matches. The V gene's germline CDR1 is SEHNR and CDR2 FQNEAQ (reference sequence). The CDR3 runs to 15 residues. The CDR3 loop reads CASSLWTGKKAPQHF. The CDR3 DNA reads as TGTGCCAGCAGCTTGTGGACAGGGAAAAAGGCGCCCCAGCATTTT.

This sequence joins TRBV11-3 and TRBJ1-2; D perhaps matches TRBD1 (5 bases). This CDR3 is built from 15 residues. V was shortened by 7 bases and J by 6 bases, with 21 bases between the two germline ends. CDR1 is SGHNT, CDR2 YENEEA, per germline. The CDR3 is CASTPLREGANGYTF. The CDR3, as DNA: TGTGCCAGCACCCCCCTAAGGGAAGGGGCAAATGGCTACACCTTC.

CDR3 DNA sequence: TGTGCCATCAGTGAGGCGGGCTCTGGAAACACCATATATTTT. Amino acid sequence: CAISEAGSGNTIYF. The V and J genes are TRBV10-3 and TRBJ1-3; D is undetermined. V lost 2 bases and J 0 bases, leaving 5 bases between the germline ends. The CDR3 totals 14 residues. From germline, CDR1 is ENHRY and CDR2 SYGVKD.

This clone was seen a single time. This chain links TRBV25-1 with TRBJ2-2, with 11 bases aligning to TRBD1. V lost 5 bases to trimming and J lost 7 bases; unmatched junction nucleotides: 3. This CDR3 is 14 amino acids long. Per the germline V gene, CDR1 is MGHDK and CDR2 is SYGVNS. Here the CDR3 reads CASSSGTGGGELFF. CDR3 DNA: TGTGCCAGCAGTTCCGGGACAGGGGGCGGGGAGCTGTTTTTT.

The J gene is TRBJ1-2, the V gene TRBV5-6; 10 positions agree with TRBD1. The CDR3 consists of 18 residues. Per the germline V gene, CDR1 is SGHDT and CDR2 is YYEEEE. The V and J ends lost 1 base and 4 bases, in that order; junction bases with no gene match: 13. CDR3 loop: CASSLRGTGVRKGYGYTF. The CDR3 DNA sequence: TGTGCCAGCAGCTTGAGGGGGACAGGGGTTAGGAAGGGCTATGGCTACACCTTC.

Here the CDR3 DNA reads TGTGCCAGCAGTCGAGCCAGGGGGAATTCACCCCTCCACTTT. This codes for CASSRARGNSPLHF. The rearrangement links TRBV6-5 to TRBJ1-6, with 7 bases identical to TRBD1. Germline values: CDR1 MNHEY, CDR2 SVGAGI. With 5 bases clipped from V and 7 bases from J, the junction kept 5 bases outside the gene matches. This CDR3 has 14 amino acids.

The chain joins TRBV19 to TRBJ2-1, with TRBD2 matching 7 bases. With V trimmed by 0 bases and J by 9 bases, 5 bases remained unmatched. Germline lookup yields CDR1 LNHDA and CDR2 SQIVND (reference sequence). This CDR3 spans 14 amino acids. CDR3 region: CASSIERLAGEQFF. The CDR3 bases are TGTGCCAGTAGTATAGAACGACTAGCAGGTGAGCAGTTCTTC.

The genes are TRBV5-6 and TRBJ2-3; 10 nucleotides agree with TRBD1. J gave up 0 bases and V 2 bases, and 3 bases lay outside the gene matches. The CDR3 spans 16 residues. CDR1 SGHDT and CDR2 YYEEEE come from the germline V gene. The DNA of the CDR3 is TGTGCCAGCAGCTTCGCGGGACAGGGGAGCACAGATACGCAGTATTTT. It yields the protein CASSFAGQGSTDTQYF.

V gene TRBV6-5 combines with J gene TRBJ1-4; 8 nucleotides line up with TRBD1. Germline CDR1 MNHEY, CDR2 SVGAGI. The junction had 6 bases not matched to a gene; V was cut back by 2 bases and J by 7 bases. The CDR3 length is 15 residues. CDR3 coding DNA: TGTGCCAGCAGTTACCTTTCCAGGGGGCGTGAAAAACTGTTTTTT. As protein: CASSYLSRGREKLFF.

As DNA, the CDR3 is TGTGCCAGCAGTCCGACTAGCGGGAGGTACGAGCAGTACTTC. Encoded protein: CASSPTSGRYEQYF. The chain links TRBV27 to TRBJ2-7; 13 nucleotides match TRBD2. CDR3 length: 14 residues. Germline V gene data show CDR1 as MNHEY and CDR2 as SMNVEV (reference sequence). V trimming: 5 bases; J trimming: 4 bases; junction bases outside the gene matches: 2.

The chain couples TRBV30 to TRBJ2-3; TRBD2 agrees at 11 bases. The V segment lost 5 bases and the J segment 4 bases; nucleotides outside the gene matches: 5. Germline CDR1 reads GTSNPN; CDR2 reads SVGIG (reference sequence). The CDR3 runs 14 residues. The CDR3 reads CAWVAGGWSDTQYF. In DNA form, the CDR3 reads TGTGCCTGGGTAGCGGGGGGGTGGTCAGATACGCAGTATTTT.

The rearrangement joins TRBV6-6 to TRBJ1-3; 7 nucleotides agree with TRBD1. The J segment lost 2 bases and the V segment lost 2 bases, leaving 0 bases of the junction unmatched. This CDR3 is built from 14 residues. CDR1 MNHNY and CDR2 SVGAGI come from the germline V gene (reference sequence). The CDR3 sequence: CASSYGQAGNTIYF. Here the CDR3 DNA reads TGTGCCAGCAGTTACGGACAGGCTGGAAACACCATATATTTT.

Only one count was recorded for this clone. The chain combines TRBV5-3 with TRBJ2-7, with D unresolved. TRBV5-3 is flagged as an ORF with uncertain function. This CDR3 is built from 18 residues. V was cut by 4 bases and J by 2 bases, with 25 bases left in between. The CDR3 here is CARSPYRRSSGWAYEQYF. The CDR3 nucleotides are TGTGCCAGAAGCCCTTACCGGCGGAGCTCCGGGTGGGCCTACGAGCAGTACTTC.

This chain connects TRBV1 to TRBJ2-1; the DNA was not used to check the table's D call, TRBD2. TRBV1 is reported as a pseudogene. This CDR3 is built from 15 residues. The CDR3 protein is CTSSQDRGKGNEQFF. In DNA form, the CDR3 reads TGCACCAGCAGCCAAGATCGCGGGAAAGGGAATGAGCAGTTCTTC.

The rearrangement uses TRBV7-9 and TRBJ2-5, with D possibly being TRBD1 (6 bases). V gave up 5 bases and J gave up 5 bases, with 15 bases separating them. The CDR3 loop spans 14 amino acids. Germline V gene lookup returns CDR1 SEHNR and CDR2 FQNEAQ (reference sequence). The CDR3 sequence: CASSDRTQGETQYF. The CDR3 DNA sequence: TGTGCCAGCAGCGATAGGACCCAGGGGGAGACCCAGTACTTC. Filled out from reference TRBV7-9 and TRBJ2-5, the complete variable domain reads DTGVSQNPRHKITKRGQNVTFRCDPISEHNRLYWYRQTLGQGPEFLTYFQNEAQLEKSRLLSDRFSAERPKGSFSTLEIQRTEQGDSAMYLCASSDRTQGETQYFGPGTRLLVL.

This clone has just one count. V gene TRBV19 combines with J gene TRBJ1-1; D is undetermined. Deletions cut 4 bases from V and 2 bases from J, with 8 bases between. CDR3 size: 13 residues. Germline V gene sequence: CDR1 LNHDA, CDR2 SQIVND (reference sequence). The CDR3 nucleotides read TGTGCCAGTAGTACCACAGTTAACACTGAAGCTTTCTTT. Its translation is CASSTTVNTEAFF.

The gene calls are TRBV11-2 and TRBJ2-5, with 8 bases lining up with TRBD1. This CDR3 comprises 15 residues. The V and J ends lost 5 bases and 5 bases, in that order; junction bases with no gene match: 10. The germline gives CDR1 SGHAT, CDR2 FQNNGV. The CDR3 DNA follows: TGTGCCAGCAGCCCGGACAGGGTCGGTGGGGAGACCCAGTACTTC. This encodes CASSPDRVGGETQYF.

For the CDR3, the DNA is TGTGCCAGTAGTATAGCCCAGGGGGCTTTTACCAGCTACACCTTC. It is translated as CASSIAQGAFTSYTF. The chain couples TRBV19 to TRBJ1-2, with 8 bases aligning to TRBD1. With 1 base clipped from V and 9 bases from J, the junction kept 10 bases outside the gene matches. Germline V gives CDR1 LNHDA, CDR2 SQIVND (reference sequence). This CDR3 is 15 amino acids long.

The chain carries TRBV5-6 and TRBJ1-1, with D unclear. The germline V gene has CDR1 SGHDT and CDR2 YYEEEE. V lost 4 bases and J 3 bases, leaving 4 bases between the germline ends. The CDR3 has 11 residues. The CDR3 here is CASSRDTEAFF. CDR3 DNA sequence: TGTGCCAGCAGCCGTGACACTGAAGCTTTCTTT.